Below, one T cell receptor beta chain is given with its context. Its antigen is still unknown. This record comes from a study of response to subunit inactivated influenza vaccine. Study-level results: New T cells are recruited in small numbers by each seasonal influenza vaccination, according to the authors' suggestion.

TCRdb redid the calling of the RT-PCR reads with MiXCR, one entry per CDR3 protein. The sample includes hundreds of thousands of distinct CDR3 sequences, about 14% of them seen just once. Germline CDR1 SGHRS, CDR2 YFSETQ. This CDR3 contains 17 residues. V lost 4 bases and J 1 base, leaving 15 bases between the germline ends. The sequence derives from a man aged 50 to 59 who received an inactivated influenza vaccine. V usage is TRBV5-1 and J usage is TRBJ2-6; tentative D call: TRBD1 (7 bases). Source: PBMCs from blood, taken around 14 days before vaccination. The CDR3 spells CASSPSTGTSGANVLTF. CDR3 nucleotide sequence: TGCGCCAGCAGCCCGTCGACAGGGACTTCTGGGGCCAACGTCCTGACTTTC. The full variable domain, in which reference TRBV5-1 and TRBJ2-6 provide the parts outside the CDR3, is KAGVTQTPRYLIKTRGQQVTLSCSPISGHRSVSWYQQTPGQGLQFLFEYFSETQRNKGNFPGRFSGRQFSNSRSEMNVSTLELGDSALYLCASSPSTGTSGANVLTFGAGSRLTVL.